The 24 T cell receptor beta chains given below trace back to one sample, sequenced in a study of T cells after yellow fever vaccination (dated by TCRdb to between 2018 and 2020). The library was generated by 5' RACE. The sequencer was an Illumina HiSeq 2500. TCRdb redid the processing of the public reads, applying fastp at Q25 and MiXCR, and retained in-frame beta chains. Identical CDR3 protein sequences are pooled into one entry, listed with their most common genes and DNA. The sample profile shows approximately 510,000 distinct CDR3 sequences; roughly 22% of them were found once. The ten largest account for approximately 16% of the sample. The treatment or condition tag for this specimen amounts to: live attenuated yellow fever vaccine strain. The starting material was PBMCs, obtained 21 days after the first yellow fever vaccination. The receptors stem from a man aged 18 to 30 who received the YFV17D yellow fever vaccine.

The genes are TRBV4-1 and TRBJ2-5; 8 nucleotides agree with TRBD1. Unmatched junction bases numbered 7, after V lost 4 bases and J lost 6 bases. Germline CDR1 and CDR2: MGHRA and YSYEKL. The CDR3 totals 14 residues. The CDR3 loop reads CASSRAGGGKTQYF. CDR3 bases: TGCGCCAGCAGCCGAGCAGGGGGCGGTAAGACCCAGTACTTC.

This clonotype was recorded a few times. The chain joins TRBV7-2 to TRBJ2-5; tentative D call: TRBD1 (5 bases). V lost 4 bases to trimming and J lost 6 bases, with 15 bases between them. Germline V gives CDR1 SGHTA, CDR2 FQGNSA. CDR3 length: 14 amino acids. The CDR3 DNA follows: TGTGCCAGCAGCTCAGGGCCCATAACACAGACCCAGTACTTC. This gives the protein CASSSGPITQTQYF.

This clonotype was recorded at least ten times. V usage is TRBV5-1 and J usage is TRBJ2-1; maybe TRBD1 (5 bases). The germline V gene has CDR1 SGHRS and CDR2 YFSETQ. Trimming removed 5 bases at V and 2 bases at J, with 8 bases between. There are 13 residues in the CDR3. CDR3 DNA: TGCGCCAGCAGACTGGACACCTACAATGAGCAGTTCTTC. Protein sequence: CASRLDTYNEQFF.

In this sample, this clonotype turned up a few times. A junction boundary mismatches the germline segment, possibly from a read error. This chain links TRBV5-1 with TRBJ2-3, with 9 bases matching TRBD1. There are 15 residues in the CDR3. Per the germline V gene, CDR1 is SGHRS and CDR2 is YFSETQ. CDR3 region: CASNLGQGRADTQYF. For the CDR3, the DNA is TGCGCCAGCAACTTGGGACAGGGTAGGGCAGATACGCAGTATTTT.

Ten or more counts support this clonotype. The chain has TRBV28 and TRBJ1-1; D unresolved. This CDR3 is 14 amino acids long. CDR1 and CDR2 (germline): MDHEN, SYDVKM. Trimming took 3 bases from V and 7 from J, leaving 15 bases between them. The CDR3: CASSFLRGSSEAFF. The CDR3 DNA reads TGTGCCAGCAGTTTTCTACGGGGTAGTAGTGAAGCTTTCTTT.

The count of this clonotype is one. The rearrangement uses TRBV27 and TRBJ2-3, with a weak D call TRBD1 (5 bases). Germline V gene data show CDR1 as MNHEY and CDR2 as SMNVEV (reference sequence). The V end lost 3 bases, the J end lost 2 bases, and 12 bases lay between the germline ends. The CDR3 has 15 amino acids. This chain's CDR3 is CASSFRVAPTDTQYF. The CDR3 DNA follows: TGTGCCAGCAGTTTCAGGGTGGCCCCCACAGATACGCAGTATTTT.

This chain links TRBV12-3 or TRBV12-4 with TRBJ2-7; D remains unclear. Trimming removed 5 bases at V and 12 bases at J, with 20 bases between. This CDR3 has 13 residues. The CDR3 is CASSPRPGGAGYF. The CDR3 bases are TGTGCCAGCAGTCCCCGTCCGGGTGGCGCAGGGTACTTC.

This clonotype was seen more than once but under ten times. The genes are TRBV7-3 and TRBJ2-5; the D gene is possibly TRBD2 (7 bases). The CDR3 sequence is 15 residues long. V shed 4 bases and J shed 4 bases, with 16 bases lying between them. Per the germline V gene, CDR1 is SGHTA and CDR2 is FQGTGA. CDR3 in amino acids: CASSSNRGGIETQYF. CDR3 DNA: TGTGCCAGCAGCTCCAATCGCGGGGGCATAGAGACCCAGTACTTC. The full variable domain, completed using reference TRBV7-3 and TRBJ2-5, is GAGVSQTPSNKVTEKGKYVELRCDPISGHTALYWYRQSLGQGPEFLIYFQGTGAADDSGLPNDRFFAVRPEGSVSTLKIQRTERGDSAVYLCASSSNRGGIETQYFGPGTRLLVL.

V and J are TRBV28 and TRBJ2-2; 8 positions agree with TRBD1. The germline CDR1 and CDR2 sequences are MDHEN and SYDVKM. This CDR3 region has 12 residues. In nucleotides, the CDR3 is TGTACCTCCGGGACAGGCACCGGGGAGCTGTTTTTT. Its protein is CTSGTGTGELFF.

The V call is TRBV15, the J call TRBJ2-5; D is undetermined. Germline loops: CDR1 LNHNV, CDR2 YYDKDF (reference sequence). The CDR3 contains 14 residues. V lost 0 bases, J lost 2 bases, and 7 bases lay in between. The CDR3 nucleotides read TGTGCCACCAGCAGAGATCTACAGCAAGAGACCCAGTACTTC. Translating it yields CATSRDLQQETQYF.

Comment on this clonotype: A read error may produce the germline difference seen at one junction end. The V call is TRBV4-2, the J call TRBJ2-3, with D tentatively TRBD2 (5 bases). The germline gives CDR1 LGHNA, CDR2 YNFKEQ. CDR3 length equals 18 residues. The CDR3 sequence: CASSQERQRRLSTDMQYF. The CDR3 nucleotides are TGTGCCAGCAGCCAAGAACGGCAGCGGAGACTTAGCACAGATATGCAGTATTTT.

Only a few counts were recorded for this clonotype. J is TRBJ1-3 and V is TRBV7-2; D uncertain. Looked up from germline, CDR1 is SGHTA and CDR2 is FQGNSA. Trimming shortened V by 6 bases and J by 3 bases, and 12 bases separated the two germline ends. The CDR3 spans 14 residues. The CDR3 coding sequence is TGTGCCAGCAGAGCGACGGGGATTGGAAACACCATATATTTT. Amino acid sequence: CASRATGIGNTIYF.

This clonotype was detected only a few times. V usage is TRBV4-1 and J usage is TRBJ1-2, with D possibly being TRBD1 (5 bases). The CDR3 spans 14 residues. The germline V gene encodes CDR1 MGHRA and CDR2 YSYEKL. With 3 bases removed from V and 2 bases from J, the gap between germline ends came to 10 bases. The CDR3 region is CASSHPRDNYGYTF. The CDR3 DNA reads TGCGCCAGCAGCCACCCCCGGGACAACTATGGCTACACCTTC.

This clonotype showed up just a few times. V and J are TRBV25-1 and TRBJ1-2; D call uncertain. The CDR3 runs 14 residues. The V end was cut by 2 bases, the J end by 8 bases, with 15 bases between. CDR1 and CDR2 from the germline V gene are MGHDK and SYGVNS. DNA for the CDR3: TGTGCCAGCAGTGAAGAGGGTCAGCCGCGGGGCTACACCTTC. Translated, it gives CASSEEGQPRGYTF.

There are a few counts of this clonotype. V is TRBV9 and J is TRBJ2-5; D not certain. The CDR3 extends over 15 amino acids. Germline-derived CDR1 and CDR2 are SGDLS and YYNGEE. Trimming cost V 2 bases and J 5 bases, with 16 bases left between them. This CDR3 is CASSVTGRVSETQYF. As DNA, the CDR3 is TGTGCCAGCAGCGTGACGGGCCGAGTGAGTGAGACCCAGTACTTC.

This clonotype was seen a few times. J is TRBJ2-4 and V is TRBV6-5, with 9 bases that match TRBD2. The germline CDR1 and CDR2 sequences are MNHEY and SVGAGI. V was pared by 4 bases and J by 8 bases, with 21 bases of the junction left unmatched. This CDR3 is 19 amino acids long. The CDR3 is CASSSFRVAGALIADIQYF. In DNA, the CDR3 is TGTGCCAGCAGTTCATTCCGGGTAGCGGGGGCCCTAATCGCGGACATTCAGTACTTC.

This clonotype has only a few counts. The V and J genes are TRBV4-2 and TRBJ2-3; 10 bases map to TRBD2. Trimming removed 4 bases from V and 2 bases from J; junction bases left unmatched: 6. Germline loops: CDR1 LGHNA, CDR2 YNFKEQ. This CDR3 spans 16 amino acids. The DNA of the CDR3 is TGTGCCAGCAGCCCAAGGACTAGCGGTTACACAGATACGCAGTATTTT. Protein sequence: CASSPRTSGYTDTQYF.

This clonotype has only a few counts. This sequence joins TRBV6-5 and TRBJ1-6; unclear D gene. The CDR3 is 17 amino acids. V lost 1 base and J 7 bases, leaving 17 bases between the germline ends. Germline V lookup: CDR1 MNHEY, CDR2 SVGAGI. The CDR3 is CASSYFTAANLNSPLHF. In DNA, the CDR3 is TGTGCCAGCAGTTACTTTACGGCAGCTAATCTGAATTCACCCCTCCACTTT.

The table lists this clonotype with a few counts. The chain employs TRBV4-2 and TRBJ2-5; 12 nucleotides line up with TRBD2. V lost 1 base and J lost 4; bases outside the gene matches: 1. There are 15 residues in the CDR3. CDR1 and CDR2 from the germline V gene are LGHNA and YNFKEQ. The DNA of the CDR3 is TGTGCCAGCAGCCAAGCGACTAGCGGGGGAGAGACCCAGTACTTC. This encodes CASSQATSGGETQYF.

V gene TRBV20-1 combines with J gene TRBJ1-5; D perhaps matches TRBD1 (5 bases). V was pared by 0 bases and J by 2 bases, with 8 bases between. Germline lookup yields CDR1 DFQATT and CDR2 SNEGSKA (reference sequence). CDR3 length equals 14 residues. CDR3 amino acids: CSARDIQGNQPQHF. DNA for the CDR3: TGCAGTGCTAGAGATATACAGGGCAATCAGCCCCAGCATTTT.

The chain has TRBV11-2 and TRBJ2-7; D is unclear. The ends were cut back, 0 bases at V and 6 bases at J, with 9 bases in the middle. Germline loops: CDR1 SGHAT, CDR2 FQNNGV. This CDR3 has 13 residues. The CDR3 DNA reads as TGTGCCAGCAGCTTAGATCCCCCCTCCGAGCAGTACTTC. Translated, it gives CASSLDPPSEQYF.

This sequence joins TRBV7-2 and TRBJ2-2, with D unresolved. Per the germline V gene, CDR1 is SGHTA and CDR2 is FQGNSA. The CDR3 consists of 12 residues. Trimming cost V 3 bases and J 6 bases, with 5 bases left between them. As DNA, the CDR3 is TGTGCCAGCAGCTTCCCCGCCGGGGAGCTGTTTTTT. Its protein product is CASSFPAGELFF.

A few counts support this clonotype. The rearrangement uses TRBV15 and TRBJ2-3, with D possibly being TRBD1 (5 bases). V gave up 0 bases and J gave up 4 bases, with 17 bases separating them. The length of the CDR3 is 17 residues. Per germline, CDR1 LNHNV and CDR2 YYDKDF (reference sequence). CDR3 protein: CATSRDRDRVGADTQYF. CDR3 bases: TGTGCCACCAGCAGAGATAGGGATCGGGTAGGGGCAGATACGCAGTATTTT.

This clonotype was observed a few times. The CDR3 spells CASSQSGEEKLFF. The CDR3 DNA reads as TGTGCCAGCAGCCAATCTGGTGAGGAAAAACTGTTTTTT. This rearrangement joins TRBV3-1 to TRBJ1-4; unclear D gene. Trimming removed 2 bases from V and 8 bases from J, with 9 bases in between. CDR3 size: 13 residues. The germline gives CDR1 LGHDT, CDR2 YNNKEL (reference sequence).